This T cell receptor (beta chain) was recorded in a study of T cells in Graves' hyperthyroidism and ophthalmopathy. V was cut by 2 bases and J by 14 bases, with 13 bases left in between. The CDR3 runs to 12 residues. In regard to this clonotype: The target antigen is unknown.

Authors of the study amplified TCR beta CDR3 regions from RNA transcripts. The TCR CDR3 was amplified in a first-round RT-PCR using the HTBI primer set. MiXCR, applied by TCRdb to the multiplex PCR reads, yields one record per CDR3 protein. In the table there are approximately 400,000 distinct CDR3 sequences, around 14% of which are singletons. Whole-study results and caveats: Among thyroid clonotypes expanded above 0.001, most also appeared in blood.

This chain uses TRBV12-3 or TRBV12-4 with TRBJ2-1; D might be TRBD1 or TRBD2, each matching 6 bases. Sequencing was done on a sample of blood. This receptor was taken from a woman younger than 30 with Graves' hyperthyroidism. The CDR3 reads CASSLRVGGEFF. The CDR3 region has the DNA TGTGCCAGCAGTTTAAGGGTCGGGGGCGAGTTCTTC.